This entry lists 17 T cell receptor beta chains sequenced from one sample in a study of cytomegalovirus exposure and HLA in healthy donors. Primers: 60 Vbeta forward and 13 Jbeta reverse. The repertoire was sequenced with immunoSEQ multiplex PCR; TCRdb's copy has only in-frame clones and lacks some. Of 250,000 to 350,000 clones listed, about 75% are singletons. The sequenced sample consisted of PBMCs. The receptors here all came from a female donor in good health and CMV-seronegative.

This clone has only a few counts. This chain links TRBV5-6 with TRBJ1-4; D is ambiguous. V lost 0 bases and J 2 bases, leaving 8 bases between the germline ends. The CDR3 contains 15 residues. The germline gives CDR1 SGHDT, CDR2 YYEEEE. As DNA, the CDR3 is TGTGCCAGCAGCTTGGGAGTTTTCACTAATGAAAAACTGTTTTTT. Protein sequence: CASSLGVFTNEKLFF.

The chain is built from TRBV5-4 and TRBJ2-3; D not resolved. Per germline, CDR1 SGHNT and CDR2 YYREEE (reference sequence). The V end lost 0 bases, the J end lost 0 bases, and 2 bases lay between the germline ends. This CDR3 spans 13 amino acids. CDR3 loop: CASSLVSTDTQYF. CDR3 in DNA: TGTGCCAGCAGCTTGGTAAGCACAGATACGCAGTATTTT.

V usage is TRBV10-2 and J usage is TRBJ2-7, with TRBD2 identical over 7 bases. The CDR3 covers 12 residues. The germline CDR1 and CDR2 sequences are WSHSY and SAAADI. V trimming: 8 bases; J trimming: 3 bases; junction bases outside the gene matches: 4. CDR3 protein: CASGGGFYEQYF. The CDR3 DNA reads as TGCGCCAGCGGGGGGGGTTTCTACGAGCAGTACTTC.

The chain carries TRBV5-1 and TRBJ2-7, with a tentative D call TRBD2 (6 bases). The CDR3 has 15 amino acids. V was clipped by 0 bases and J by 5 bases, with 15 bases between them. Germline V gene lookup returns CDR1 SGHRS and CDR2 YFSETQ. The CDR3 sequence is CASSLEEAGRNEQYF. For the CDR3, the DNA is TGCGCCAGCAGCTTGGAAGAAGCGGGTAGGAACGAGCAGTACTTC.

The chain has TRBV9 and TRBJ2-2; the match to TRBD1 covers 9 bases. Germline CDR1 and CDR2: SGDLS and YYNGEE. After removal of 0 bases from V and 0 bases from J, the junction contained 12 bases not matched to a gene. The CDR3 is 20 amino acids. CDR3 region: CASSVVGGQGTSANTGELFF. CDR3 in DNA: TGTGCCAGCAGCGTAGTGGGGGGACAGGGAACTTCCGCGAACACCGGGGAGCTGTTTTTT.

The rearrangement uses TRBV2 and TRBJ2-1, with 9 positions matching TRBD2. CDR3 length equals 15 residues. Trimming took 5 bases from V and 7 from J; bases not matched to a gene: 9. Germline V gene data show CDR1 as SNHLY and CDR2 as FYNNEI. DNA of the CDR3: TGTGCCAGCAGTTCTTTAGCGGGAGCCCGGAATGAGCAGTTCTTC. Its protein is CASSSLAGARNEQFF.

This clone was counted a single time. V usage is TRBV28 and J usage is TRBJ2-5; D not certain. The CDR3 sequence is 14 residues long. Trimming took off 3 bases at V and 5 bases at J, with 13 bases between the two ends. Germline CDR1 is MDHEN and CDR2 is SYDVKM. CDR3 bases: TGTGCCAGCAGTTTCGAGTGGAGCAAGGAGACCCAGTACTTC. Protein sequence: CASSFEWSKETQYF.

The gene calls are TRBV18 and TRBJ2-2; the D gene is possibly TRBD2 (6 bases). The V gene's germline CDR1 is KGHSH and CDR2 LQKENI. Deletions cut 6 bases from V and 3 bases from J, with 11 bases between. This CDR3 contains 14 residues. The CDR3 DNA follows: TGTGCCAGCTCGCCCCAGCGGGACACCGGGGAGCTGTTTTTT. Its protein is CASSPQRDTGELFF.

The chain has TRBV13 and TRBJ1-3, with 7 positions matching TRBD1. The CDR3 runs to 18 residues. CDR1 is PRHDT and CDR2 is FYEKMQ in the germline V gene (reference sequence). The trim removed 5 bases at V and 0 bases at J, leaving 13 bases unmatched. CDR3 loop: CASSPSLPTGDSGNTIYF. As DNA, the CDR3 is TGTGCCAGCAGCCCATCACTCCCCACAGGGGACTCTGGAAACACCATATATTTT.

The chain recombines TRBV6-1 with TRBJ2-4; 8 nucleotides align to TRBD1. The CDR3 has 14 residues. V shed 6 bases and J 6 bases; nucleotides not matched to a gene: 7. CDR1 is MNHNS and CDR2 is SASEGT in the germline V gene. The CDR3 DNA reads TGTGCCAGCAGCAGGGAGGACAGGGTAAACATTCAGTACTTC. Its translation is CASSREDRVNIQYF.

The chain recombines TRBV2 with TRBJ2-7; tentatively, D is TRBD1 (7 bases). The germline V and J ends were trimmed by 5 bases and 7 bases, with 12 bases remaining between them. Germline values: CDR1 SNHLY, CDR2 FYNNEI. This CDR3 has 12 residues. The CDR3 here is CASSTGDWEQYF. The CDR3 DNA reads as TGTGCCAGCAGTACAGGGGACTGGGAGCAGTACTTC.

The chain's CDR3 is CASSLALAGSTDTQYF. CDR3 bases: TGTGCCAGCAGCTTAGCGTTAGCGGGGAGCACAGATACGCAGTATTTT. The V and J genes are TRBV7-8 and TRBJ2-3; 8 bases align to TRBD2. CDR1 and CDR2 from the germline V gene are SGHVS and FQNEAQ. J was trimmed by 0 bases and V by 0 bases; bases with no gene match: 2. This CDR3 is built from 16 residues.

CDR3 region: CASSLDGGSPVRSYEQYF. In DNA, the CDR3 is TGTGCCAGCAGCTTAGACGGAGGGAGCCCTGTGAGGTCCTACGAGCAGTACTTC. This chain uses TRBV7-9 with TRBJ2-5; D might be TRBD2 (6 bases). The J call may be in error: the DNA end matches TRBJ2-7 better. In germline, CDR1 is SEHNR, CDR2 FQNEAQ (reference sequence). The CDR3 has 18 amino acids.

This chain connects TRBV11-3 to TRBJ2-5; maybe TRBD1 (5 bases). Germline assignment: CDR1 SGHNT and CDR2 YENEEA. V gave up 1 base and J gave up 2 bases, with 14 bases separating them. The CDR3 consists of 16 residues. The CDR3 loop reads CASSLGQTAIQETQYF. The CDR3 DNA reads as TGTGCCAGCAGCTTAGGTCAGACAGCGATTCAAGAGACCCAGTACTTC. Based on the CDR3 plus reference TRBV11-3 and TRBJ2-5, the full variable domain is EAGVVQSPRYKIIEKKQPVAFWCNPISGHNTLYWYLQNLGQGPELLIRYENEEAVDDSQLPKDRFSAERLKGVDSTLKIQPAELGDSAVYLCASSLGQTAIQETQYFGPGTRLLVL.

V gene TRBV29-1 combines with J gene TRBJ2-5; 11 nucleotides match TRBD1. Near its end, the DNA agrees better with TRBJ2-7, so the J call may be wrong. Looked up from germline, CDR1 is SQVTM and CDR2 is ANQGSEA. The CDR3 runs to 13 residues. The CDR3 DNA sequence: TGCAGCGGGGGACAGGGGGGCTCCTACGAGCAGTACTTC. Its protein product is CSGGQGGSYEQYF.

The chain is built from TRBV6-6 and TRBJ2-2, with 7 positions matching TRBD2. This CDR3 comprises 15 residues. The J segment lost 3 bases and the V segment lost 2 bases, leaving 3 bases of the junction unmatched. Germline CDR1 and CDR2: MNHNY and SVGAGI (reference sequence). The CDR3, as DNA: TGTGCCAGCAGTTACGGACTAGAGGACACCGGGGAGCTGTTTTTT. This sequence encodes CASSYGLEDTGELFF.

J is TRBJ1-2 and V is TRBV10-3; unclear D gene. The V and J ends lost 0 bases and 0 bases respectively, with 8 bases between them. Germline V lookup: CDR1 ENHRY, CDR2 SYGVKD. This CDR3 is built from 15 residues. The CDR3 nucleotides read TGTGCCATCAGTGAGTCGTCGGGAGCTAACTATGGCTACACCTTC. This translates into CAISESSGANYGYTF.